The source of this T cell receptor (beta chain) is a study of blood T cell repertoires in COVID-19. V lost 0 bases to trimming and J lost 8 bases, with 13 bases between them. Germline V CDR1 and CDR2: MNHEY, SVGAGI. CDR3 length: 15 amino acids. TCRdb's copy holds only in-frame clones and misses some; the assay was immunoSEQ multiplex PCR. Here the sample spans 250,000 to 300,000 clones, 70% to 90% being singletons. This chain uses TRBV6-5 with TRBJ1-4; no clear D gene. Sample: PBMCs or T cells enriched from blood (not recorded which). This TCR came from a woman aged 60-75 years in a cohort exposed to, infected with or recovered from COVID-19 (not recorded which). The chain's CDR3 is CASSYSQASGEKLFF. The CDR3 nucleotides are TGTGCCAGCAGTTACTCCCAGGCATCGGGAGAAAAACTGTTTTTT.